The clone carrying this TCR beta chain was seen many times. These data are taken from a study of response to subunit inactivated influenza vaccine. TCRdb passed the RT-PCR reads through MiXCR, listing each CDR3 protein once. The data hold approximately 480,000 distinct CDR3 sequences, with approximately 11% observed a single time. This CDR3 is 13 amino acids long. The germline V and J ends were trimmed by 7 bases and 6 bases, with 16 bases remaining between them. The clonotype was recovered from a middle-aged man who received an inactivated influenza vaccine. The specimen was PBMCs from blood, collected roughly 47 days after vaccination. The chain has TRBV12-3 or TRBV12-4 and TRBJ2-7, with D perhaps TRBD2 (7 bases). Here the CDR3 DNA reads TGTGCCAGCACCGTAGGAGGGGGGGGCGAGCAGTACTTC. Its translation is CASTVGGGGEQYF.